The 7 T cell receptor beta chains in this list originate from one sample, sequenced in a study of blood T cell repertoires in COVID-19. Profiled with immunoSEQ multiplex PCR; TCRdb holds only in-frame clones, not every one. The sample includes about 53,000 clones, roughly nine tenths of them seen just once. Specimen: peripheral blood. Receptor source: a human donor in a cohort sampled during active COVID-19.

This chain connects TRBV28 to TRBJ2-1; TRBD1 matches 7 bases. V was clipped by 8 bases and J by 16 bases; unmatched bases: 17. The CDR3 covers 13 residues. Germline V gene lookup returns CDR1 MDHEN and CDR2 SYDVKM. CDR3 loop: CASVTLTGLTFFF. The DNA for the CDR3 is TGTGCCAGCGTAACCCTGACAGGGCTGACCTTCTTCTTC.

V usage is TRBV3-1 (or the pseudogene TRBV3-2) and J usage is TRBJ2-2; the D gene is possibly TRBD2 (5 bases). Germline values: CDR1 LGHDT, CDR2 YNNKEL (reference sequence). CDR3 length equals 15 residues. Trimming took 7 bases from V and 4 from J, leaving 16 bases between them. Here the CDR3 reads CASTDFRGSTGELFF. In DNA, the CDR3 is TGTGCCAGCACCGATTTTCGGGGTTCCACCGGGGAGCTGTTTTTT.

The genes are TRBV12-3 or TRBV12-4 and TRBJ1-1; D is possibly TRBD1 (5 bases). The CDR3 totals 11 residues. V shed 6 bases and J shed 11 bases, with 13 bases lying between them. For the CDR3, the DNA is TGTGCCAGCAGCTTCGGGTCAGGGGCTTTCTTT. It translates to CASSFGSGAFF.

This chain joins TRBV6-2 or TRBV6-3 and TRBJ2-5, with D perhaps matching TRBD1 (6 bases). The CDR3 spans 19 residues. V lost 2 bases and J 0 bases, leaving 22 bases between the germline ends. CDR1 is MNHEY, CDR2 SVGEGT, per germline. As DNA, the CDR3 is TGTGCCAGCAGTTACCCCAGTTCCCTACGGACAGCCAACCAAGAGACCCAGTACTTC. Translation: CASSYPSSLRTANQETQYF.

V is TRBV6-2 or TRBV6-3 and J is TRBJ2-5; 9 bases fit TRBD2. The germline CDR1 and CDR2 sequences are MNHEY and SVGEGT. V was clipped by 5 bases and J by 6 bases; unmatched bases: 7. The CDR3 is made up of 14 amino acids. The CDR3 DNA reads as TGTGCCAGCAGTCCAACAGCGGGGGGTCAGACCCAGTACTTC. Protein sequence: CASSPTAGGQTQYF.

The V and J genes are TRBV7-9 and TRBJ1-1; tentatively, D is TRBD1 (5 bases). Trimming cost V 3 bases and J 6 bases, with 14 bases left between them. This CDR3 is 14 amino acids long. In germline, CDR1 is SEHNR, CDR2 FQNEAQ (reference sequence). The CDR3 protein is CASSLGGRQAEAFF. Written as DNA, the CDR3 is TGTGCCAGCAGCTTGGGGGGACGACAAGCTGAAGCTTTCTTT.

CDR3 protein: CASSLTSGGNTGELFF. CDR3 sequence (DNA): TGTGCCAGCAGTTTAACTAGCGGGGGGAACACCGGGGAGCTGTTTTTT. J is TRBJ2-2 and V is TRBV6-6, with 11 bases fitting TRBD2. Germline assignment: CDR1 MNHNY and CDR2 SVGAGI (reference sequence). The junction had 2 bases not matched to a gene; V was cut back by 4 bases and J by 1 base. This CDR3 is 16 amino acids long.